A single sample is the source of the 17 T cell receptor beta chains below, sequenced in a study of blood T cells in healthy people across ages. The second PCR ran about 7 to 12 cycles with a sample-barcoded 5' primer and J-beta primers. TCRdb re-derived calls from the 5' RACE reads in MiXCR, one entry per CDR3 protein. The data contain around 1,100,000 distinct CDR3 sequences, roughly two fifths of them singletons. Sequencing was carried out using blood. These receptors were taken from a man in his late teens or twenties in good health.

V is TRBV6-1 and J is TRBJ2-4, with a possible D match to TRBD2 (5 bases). The CDR3 totals 12 residues. Germline V lookup: CDR1 MNHNS, CDR2 SASEGT. V shed 8 bases and J shed 5 bases, with 10 bases lying between them. The CDR3 coding sequence is TGTGCCAGCCGGACTGATCAAAACATTCAGTACTTC. Its translation is CASRTDQNIQYF.

The sample holds one count of this clonotype. The chain carries TRBV20-1 and TRBJ2-1; TRBD2 matches 10 bases. The DNA matches TRBJ2-7 better at its end, which makes the J call doubtful. This CDR3 has 16 amino acids. Looked up from germline, CDR1 is DFQATT and CDR2 is SNEGSKA (reference sequence). CDR3 amino acids: CSARKPGLASYNEQYF. Here the CDR3 DNA reads TGCAGTGCTAGAAAGCCGGGACTAGCGTCCTACAATGAGCAGTACTTC.

This clonotype was observed a few times. The CDR3 region has the DNA TGTGCCAGCAGCTTACGTACAGGGGGGTTTGAGACCCAGTACTTC. Amino acids: CASSLRTGGFETQYF. The rearrangement joins TRBV7-3 to TRBJ2-5; 8 bases map to TRBD1. With V trimmed by 2 bases and J by 5 bases, 7 bases remained unmatched. CDR1 SGHTA and CDR2 FQGTGA come from the germline V gene. The CDR3 runs 15 residues.

The gene calls are TRBV2 and TRBJ2-5; the D is unclear. Looked up from germline, CDR1 is SNHLY and CDR2 is FYNNEI. The CDR3 has 12 residues. Between the trimmed V and J ends, which lost 8 bases and 1 base, there was a span of 8 bases. CDR3: CASPGSQETQYF. The CDR3 DNA reads as TGTGCCAGCCCCGGCAGCCAAGAGACCCAGTACTTC.

The genes are TRBV6-2 or TRBV6-3 and TRBJ2-5; 10 nucleotides align to TRBD1. V lost 0 bases, J lost 2 bases, and 3 bases stayed unmatched. CDR3 length: 16 residues. The germline V gene encodes CDR1 MNHEY and CDR2 SVGEGT. CDR3 coding DNA: TGTGCCAGCAGTTACTCCGGGACAGGGGTTCAAGAGACCCAGTACTTC. Its translation is CASSYSGTGVQETQYF.

This clonotype was counted only a few times. The genes are TRBV4-2 and TRBJ1-2, with D possibly matching TRBD1 (6 bases). V gave up 3 bases and J gave up 4 bases, with 12 bases separating them. The germline V gene has CDR1 LGHNA and CDR2 YNFKEQ. This CDR3 is built from 14 residues. The CDR3 sequence: CASSQTDRTYGYTF. Written as DNA, the CDR3 is TGTGCCAGCAGCCAGACGGACAGAACCTATGGCTACACCTTC.

The chain joins TRBV6-2 or TRBV6-3 to TRBJ2-5, with 7 bases identical to TRBD1. V lost 3 bases to trimming and J lost 11 bases; unmatched junction nucleotides: 21. The V gene's germline CDR1 is MNHEY and CDR2 SVGEGT. This CDR3 has 17 residues. In DNA form, the CDR3 reads TGTGCCAGCAGTTATTCGCCCGACAGGGTTTCCTACAATGAGCAGTACTTC. Protein: CASSYSPDRVSYNEQYF.

CDR3 in amino acids: CASSLRQGPYEQFF. The CDR3 region has the DNA TGTGCCAGCAGTTTGAGACAGGGCCCCTACGAGCAGTTCTTC. The chain carries TRBV28 and TRBJ2-1; TRBD1 agrees at 7 bases. CDR3 length: 14 amino acids. J lost 10 bases, V lost 3 bases, and 9 bases had no gene match. CDR1 is MDHEN, CDR2 SYDVKM, per germline.

This clonotype was detected a few times. This chain connects TRBV27 to TRBJ1-2, with a possible D match to TRBD1 (6 bases). Trimming removed 3 bases at V and 6 bases at J, with 17 bases between. The CDR3 is 15 amino acids. Germline lookup yields CDR1 MNHEY and CDR2 SMNVEV (reference sequence). This chain's CDR3 is CASSLERTVEDGYTF. The CDR3 bases are TGTGCCAGCAGTTTGGAACGGACAGTTGAGGATGGCTACACCTTC.

The V call is TRBV20-1, the J call TRBJ1-1, with TRBD1 identical over 7 bases. This CDR3 comprises 15 residues. The V segment lost 4 bases and the J segment 5 bases; nucleotides outside the gene matches: 13. The germline V gene has CDR1 DFQATT and CDR2 SNEGSKA (reference sequence). As DNA, the CDR3 is TGCAGTGCTAAAAGTTTAAACAGGGGCGATACTGAAGCTTTCTTT. It encodes CSAKSLNRGDTEAFF.

V and J are TRBV20-1 and TRBJ2-3, with 9 bases identical to TRBD2. Germline V gene lookup returns CDR1 DFQATT and CDR2 SNEGSKA (reference sequence). The CDR3 has 16 amino acids. V was pared by 3 bases and J by 2 bases, with 9 bases of the junction left unmatched. The CDR3 is CSARLERGDPTDTQYF. The CDR3 DNA sequence: TGCAGTGCTAGGCTCGAGCGGGGGGATCCCACAGATACGCAGTATTTT.

This sequence joins TRBV6-6 and TRBJ1-1, with 7 bases matching TRBD1. Looked up from germline, CDR1 is MNHNY and CDR2 is SVGAGI (reference sequence). The CDR3 has 13 residues. The ends lost 11 bases at V and 3 bases at J; junction bases unmatched: 9. CDR3 protein: CAGTLTGDTEAFF. CDR3 in DNA: TGTGCCGGGACTTTAACAGGGGACACTGAAGCTTTCTTT.

This clonotype was counted between two and nine times. V is TRBV20-1 and J is TRBJ1-2; maybe TRBD1 (6 bases). CDR1 is DFQATT, CDR2 SNEGSKA, per germline (reference sequence). The germline V and J ends were trimmed by 3 bases and 12 bases, with 20 bases remaining between them. This CDR3 is 13 amino acids long. The CDR3 region has the DNA TGCAGTGCTAGGGGGGCAGGGGTCCCCACGGACACCTTC. Residues: CSARGAGVPTDTF.

The chain is built from TRBV29-1 and TRBJ2-2, with 7 bases aligning to TRBD1. The CDR3 has 13 amino acids. The germline V gene has CDR1 SQVTM and CDR2 ANQGSEA. V lost 6 bases, J lost 3 bases, and 4 bases stayed unmatched. The CDR3 reads CSVVTGDTGELFF. The CDR3 DNA sequence: TGCAGCGTCGTTACAGGGGACACCGGGGAGCTGTTTTTT.

This clonotype was seen only a few times. The CDR3 loop reads CSARALGEWGNTEAFF. In DNA form, the CDR3 reads TGCAGTGCTAGAGCTTTGGGGGAGTGGGGGAACACTGAAGCTTTCTTT. J is TRBJ1-1 and V is TRBV20-1; weak D call: TRBD1 (5 bases). CDR1 and CDR2 (germline): DFQATT, SNEGSKA (reference sequence). The CDR3 consists of 16 residues. Trimming took 1 base from V and 1 from J, leaving 16 bases between them.

The gene calls are TRBV14 and TRBJ2-5; D is undetermined. The CDR3 totals 15 residues. Germline V gene data show CDR1 as SGHDN and CDR2 as FVKESK. Trimming removed 0 bases from V and 0 bases from J, with 8 bases in between. Written as DNA, the CDR3 is TGTGCCAGCAGCCAAGATTCAGGCAACCAAGAGACCCAGTACTTC. Translated, it gives CASSQDSGNQETQYF. Looking up the rest from reference TRBV14 and TRBJ2-5 gives the full variable domain: EAGVTQFPSHSVIEKGQTVTLRCDPISGHDNLYWYRRVMGKEIKFLLHFVKESKQDESGMPNNRFLAERTGGTYSTLKVQPAELEDSGVYFCASSQDSGNQETQYFGPGTRLLVL.

In this sample, this clonotype turned up a few times. The CDR3 sequence: CASIPIGGENGYTF. CDR3 coding DNA: TGTGCCAGCATTCCGATCGGGGGCGAGAATGGCTACACCTTC. The J gene is TRBJ1-2, the V gene TRBV27, with a possible D match to TRBD1 (6 bases). This CDR3 has 14 amino acids. Between the trimmed V and J ends, which lost 7 bases and 6 bases, there was a span of 18 bases. Per the germline V gene, CDR1 is MNHEY and CDR2 is SMNVEV (reference sequence).